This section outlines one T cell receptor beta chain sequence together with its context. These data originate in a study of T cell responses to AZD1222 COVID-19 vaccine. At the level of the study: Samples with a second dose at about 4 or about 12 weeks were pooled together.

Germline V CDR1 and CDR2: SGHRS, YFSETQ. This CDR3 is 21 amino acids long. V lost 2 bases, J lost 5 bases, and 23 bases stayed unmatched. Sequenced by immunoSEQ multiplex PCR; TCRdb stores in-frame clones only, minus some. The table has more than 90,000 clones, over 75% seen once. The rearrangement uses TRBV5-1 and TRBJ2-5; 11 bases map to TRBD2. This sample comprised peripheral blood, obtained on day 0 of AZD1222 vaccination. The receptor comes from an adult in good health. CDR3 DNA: TGCGCCAGCAGCTTTCCACGTAGCGGGGGGGCCACGTTATTCTCATTGGAGACCCAGTACTTC. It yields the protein CASSFPRSGGATLFSLETQYF.